A single sample is the source of the 23 T cell receptor beta chains below, sequenced in a study of cytomegalovirus exposure and HLA in healthy donors. Primers included in the PCR were 60 Vbeta and 13 Jbeta primers. Generated by immunoSEQ multiplex PCR, the TCRdb table keeps only in-frame clones and is missing some. Of roughly 120,000 clones listed, around 83% are singletons. The sample was PBMCs. The receptor set was obtained from a human donor in good health.

The chain is built from TRBV27 and TRBJ1-5; D possibly corresponds to TRBD1 (6 bases). Trimming stripped 0 bases from V and 5 bases from J, with 8 bases between. CDR1 and CDR2 from the germline V gene are MNHEY and SMNVEV (reference sequence). This CDR3 has 14 residues. The CDR3 spells CASSLSRGYQPQHF. As DNA, the CDR3 is TGTGCCAGCAGTTTATCCAGGGGCTATCAGCCCCAGCATTTT.

This CDR3 reads CASSLGTGKFQPQHF. DNA of the CDR3: TGTGCCAGCAGCTTAGGGACAGGGAAATTTCAGCCCCAGCATTTT. The gene calls are TRBV7-2 and TRBJ1-5; 8 bases line up with TRBD1. Trimming at V came to 1 base and at J to 6 bases, leaving 5 bases not matched to a gene. This CDR3 is 15 amino acids long. Germline loops: CDR1 SGHTA, CDR2 FQGNSA. The whole variable domain, remainder taken from reference TRBV7-2 and TRBJ1-5, is GAGVSQSPSNKVTEKGKDVELRCDPISGHTALYWYRQSLGQGLEFLIYFQGNSAPDKSGLPSDRFSAERTGGSVSTLTIQRTQQEDSAVYLCASSLGTGKFQPQHFGDGTRLSIL.

This chain connects TRBV28 to TRBJ2-7, with 7 bases fitting TRBD1. Looked up from germline, CDR1 is MDHEN and CDR2 is SYDVKM. The CDR3 sequence is 13 residues long. Trimming at V came to 2 bases and at J to 7 bases, leaving 5 bases not matched to a gene. In nucleotides, the CDR3 is TGTGCCAGCAGTTTAGGGAACAGGGGTGAGCAGTACTTC. Translated: CASSLGNRGEQYF.

The chain links TRBV6-1 to TRBJ2-1; 13 bases fit TRBD2. CDR1 MNHNS and CDR2 SASEGT come from the germline V gene. CDR3 size: 15 residues. The trim removed 6 bases at V and 2 bases at J, leaving 1 base unmatched. The CDR3 DNA reads TGTGCCAGCAGACTAGCGGGGGGGCCCTACAATGAGCAGTTCTTC. Its protein product is CASRLAGGPYNEQFF.

The genes are TRBV2 and TRBJ2-7; possibly TRBD1 for D (6 bases). V shed 8 bases and J shed 6 bases, with 20 bases lying between them. Germline CDR1 is SNHLY and CDR2 is FYNNEI. This CDR3 comprises 14 residues. CDR3: CASRTGPMIGEQYF. The CDR3 nucleotides read TGTGCCAGCCGAACAGGGCCAATGATAGGCGAGCAGTACTTC. Full variable domain (remainder filled in from reference TRBV2 and TRBJ2-7): EPEVTQTPSHQVTQMGQEVILRCVPISNHLYFYWYRQILGQKVEFLVSFYNNEISEKSEIFDDQFSVERPDGSNFTLKIRSTKLEDSAMYFCASRTGPMIGEQYFGPGTRLTVT.

The chain is built from TRBV5-1 and TRBJ1-1; 7 positions agree with TRBD1. V gave up 3 bases and J gave up 2 bases; unmatched junction bases: 10. The CDR3 has 16 residues. Germline V gene lookup returns CDR1 SGHRS and CDR2 YFSETQ. The CDR3 coding sequence is TGCGCCAGCAGCTCCCGACAGGGTAGGACTAACACTGAAGCTTTCTTT. Translation gives CASSSRQGRTNTEAFF.

This clone was recorded a few times. Other nucleotide sequences in the sample specify the same CDR3. The chain uses TRBV2 and TRBJ2-7; weak D call: TRBD2 (6 bases). Trimming cost V 7 bases and J 6 bases, with 16 bases left between them. CDR3 size: 13 residues. CDR1 and CDR2 (germline): SNHLY, FYNNEI. The CDR3 DNA sequence: TGTGCCAGCATAGGAGGGGTGTTTGTCGAGCAGTACTTC. Its protein product is CASIGGVFVEQYF.

The chain recombines TRBV5-7 with TRBJ2-5; D not resolved. Judging by the DNA end, TRBJ2-7 fits better; the J call may be wrong. TRBV5-7 is assigned to the ORF class and has an uncertain function. The CDR3 spans 10 residues. CDR3 nucleotides: TGTGCCAGGCGGTCATACGAGCAGTACTTC. This translates into CARRSYEQYF.

The chain couples TRBV5-1 to TRBJ2-2, with D perhaps matching TRBD1 (5 bases). The CDR3 has 13 amino acids. Looked up from germline, CDR1 is SGHRS and CDR2 is YFSETQ. V was trimmed by 10 bases and J by 2 bases, leaving 12 bases between them. CDR3 sequence (DNA): TGCGCCGTCAGGGAAGGCAACACCGGGGAGCTGTTTTTT. Translating gives CAVREGNTGELFF.

The chain links TRBV19 to TRBJ1-5; D might be TRBD1 (5 bases). The germline V and J ends were trimmed by 4 bases and 0 bases, with 10 bases remaining between them. Germline CDR1 and CDR2: LNHDA and SQIVND (reference sequence). The CDR3 extends over 15 amino acids. The CDR3 loop is CASSKRQLSNQPQHF. DNA for the CDR3: TGTGCCAGTAGTAAAAGACAGCTTAGCAATCAGCCCCAGCATTTT.

The V gene is TRBV5-1, the J gene TRBJ2-1; TRBD1 is a possible D gene (6 bases). The CDR3 spans 15 residues. Trimming pared 1 base from V and 5 bases from J, leaving 13 bases between. The germline V gene encodes CDR1 SGHRS and CDR2 YFSETQ. The CDR3 loop is CASSLLWDKDNEQFF. The CDR3 DNA is TGCGCCAGCAGCTTGTTGTGGGACAAAGACAATGAGCAGTTCTTC.

The rearrangement joins TRBV7-6 to TRBJ2-2; D is perhaps TRBD2 (5 bases). CDR1 is SGHVS and CDR2 is FNYEAQ in the germline V gene. V was cut by 5 bases and J by 5 bases, with 12 bases left in between. The CDR3 is made up of 14 amino acids. CDR3 coding DNA: TGTGCCAGCAGCCCCAGCCGGGGAACCGGGGAGCTGTTTTTT. Residues: CASSPSRGTGELFF.

The J gene is TRBJ2-3, the V gene TRBV4-2; D is undetermined. Per germline, CDR1 LGHNA and CDR2 YNFKEQ. Between the trimmed V and J ends, which lost 1 base and 3 bases, there was a span of 8 bases. The length of the CDR3 is 14 residues. CDR3 residues: CASSQVTPTDTQYF. CDR3 bases: TGTGCCAGCAGCCAAGTAACTCCGACAGATACGCAGTATTTT.

The count of this clone is one. The V and J genes are TRBV27 and TRBJ2-5; D might be TRBD2 (5 bases). Germline V gene data show CDR1 as MNHEY and CDR2 as SMNVEV (reference sequence). V was trimmed by 6 bases and J by 3 bases, leaving 11 bases between them. The CDR3 has 13 residues. CDR3 DNA: TGTGCCAGCAGGTACCTAGCTGAAGAGACCCAGTACTTC. Protein product: CASRYLAEETQYF.

With respect to this clone: Other DNA sequences from this sample encode an identical CDR3 as well. CDR3 in amino acids: CASSAGQGREEQYF. The CDR3 region has the DNA TGTGCCAGCAGCGCGGGACAGGGTAGGGAAGAGCAGTACTTC. The chain is built from TRBV7-6 and TRBJ2-7, with 9 bases that match TRBD1. J lost 7 bases, V lost 5 bases, and 9 bases had no gene match. CDR1 and CDR2 from the germline V gene are SGHVS and FNYEAQ. The CDR3 sequence is 14 residues long.

Only a few counts were recorded for this clone. The chain combines TRBV7-8 with TRBJ2-2; D perhaps matches TRBD2 (6 bases). Per the germline V gene, CDR1 is SGHVS and CDR2 is FQNEAQ. V lost 1 base and J lost 6, with 6 bases in between. The CDR3 extends over 13 amino acids. The CDR3 protein is CASSLGGAGELFF. In nucleotides, the CDR3 is TGTGCCAGCAGCTTAGGGGGGGCCGGGGAGCTGTTTTTT.

The chain recombines TRBV25-1 with TRBJ2-5; D may be TRBD1 (5 bases). The germline gives CDR1 MGHDK, CDR2 SYGVNS. Deletions cut 10 bases from V and 4 bases from J, with 10 bases between. The CDR3 length is 11 residues. The CDR3 nucleotides read TGTGCCACCGCAGGGCTAGAGACCCAGTACTTC. Translating it yields CATAGLETQYF.

This chain links TRBV5-1 with TRBJ2-2; possible D gene TRBD2, 6 bases. This CDR3 is built from 15 residues. Trimming cost V 3 bases and J 2 bases, with 11 bases left between them. CDR1 and CDR2 from the germline V gene are SGHRS and YFSETQ. For the CDR3, the DNA is TGCGCCAGCAGCTCGGGACTCCTAAACACCGGGGAGCTGTTTTTT. This sequence encodes CASSSGLLNTGELFF.

V gene TRBV27 combines with J gene TRBJ1-2; 7 nucleotides align to TRBD1. The V gene's germline CDR1 is MNHEY and CDR2 SMNVEV (reference sequence). CDR3 length equals 16 residues. V shed 4 bases and J 5 bases; nucleotides not matched to a gene: 13. The CDR3 coding sequence is TGTGCCAGCAGTTCTCAGAATAGGGGGCCAATTTATGGCTACACCTTC. It specifies CASSSQNRGPIYGYTF.

The rearrangement joins TRBV7-9 to TRBJ2-7; D not certain. This CDR3 spans 14 amino acids. V lost 5 bases to trimming and J lost 4 bases, with 15 bases between them. Germline CDR1 SEHNR, CDR2 FQNEAQ (reference sequence). The CDR3 is CASSPNLLVYEQYF. In DNA, the CDR3 is TGTGCCAGCAGCCCGAACCTGCTAGTGTACGAGCAGTACTTC. The full variable domain, in which reference TRBV7-9 and TRBJ2-7 provide the parts outside the CDR3, is DTGVSQNPRHKITKRGQNVTFRCDPISEHNRLYWYRQTLGQGPEFLTYFQNEAQLEKSRLLSDRFSAERPKGSFSTLEIQRTEQGDSAMYLCASSPNLLVYEQYFGPGTRLTVT.

This chain joins TRBV6-5 and TRBJ2-1, with a possible D match to TRBD2 (6 bases). Germline CDR1 and CDR2: MNHEY and SVGAGI. V was pared by 5 bases and J by 7 bases, with 15 bases between. The CDR3 is 14 residues long. The CDR3 loop is CASSADLEGNEQFF. The CDR3 DNA sequence: TGTGCCAGCAGTGCGGACCTGGAGGGTAATGAGCAGTTCTTC.

The genes are TRBV6-1 and TRBJ1-5, with TRBD1 identical over 7 bases. This CDR3 is 13 amino acids long. Germline-derived CDR1 and CDR2 are MNHNS and SASEGT. The V gene end was trimmed by 11 bases and the J gene end by 3 bases; junction bases not matched to a gene: 7. The CDR3 loop is CAGSGQYNQPQHF. The CDR3 DNA reads as TGTGCCGGATCGGGACAGTACAATCAGCCCCAGCATTTT.

The CDR3 loop is CASNRDRVDGYTF. The CDR3 nucleotides are TGTGCCAGCAACCGGGACAGGGTAGATGGCTACACCTTC. J is TRBJ1-2 and V is TRBV7-9; 9 bases map to TRBD1. This CDR3 region has 13 residues. V was clipped by 7 bases and J by 6 bases; unmatched bases: 6. Looked up from germline, CDR1 is SEHNR and CDR2 is FQNEAQ (reference sequence).